The 18 T cell receptor beta chains below come from one sample, sequenced in a study of OX40 agonist ivuxolimab in advanced cancers. The assay was immunoSEQ multiplex PCR, and TCRdb's table has in-frame clones only and misses some. Of fewer than 80,000 clones detected, 75% to 90% appear once; the ten largest clones hold roughly 6.5%. Sequences were derived from CD4+ or CD8+ T cells sorted from blood, sampled in a trial of the OX40 agonist ivuxolimab. The receptor set was obtained from an adult with an advanced solid tumor such as melanoma, head and neck, liver or kidney cancer.

The J gene is TRBJ2-7, the V gene TRBV19; 8 nucleotides agree with TRBD2. Looked up from germline, CDR1 is LNHDA and CDR2 is SQIVND (reference sequence). This CDR3 is 12 amino acids long. V lost 10 bases and J lost 6; bases outside the gene matches: 8. CDR3 loop: CATTPGGGEQYF. The CDR3 DNA reads as TGTGCCACCACCCCGGGAGGGGGCGAGCAGTACTTC.

J is TRBJ1-5 and V is TRBV28, with no clear D. CDR1 and CDR2 from the germline V gene are MDHEN and SYDVKM. V lost 3 bases to trimming and J lost 2 bases, with 11 bases between them. This CDR3 has 15 residues. The chain's CDR3 is CASSLSGFGNQPQHF. The CDR3 DNA sequence: TGTGCCAGCAGTTTGTCAGGATTCGGCAATCAGCCCCAGCATTTT. Using reference TRBV28 and TRBJ1-5 for the parts outside the CDR3, the full variable domain is DVKVTQSSRYLVKRTGEKVFLECVQDMDHENMFWYRQDPGLGLRLIYFSYDVKMKEKGDIPEGYSVSREKKERFSLILESASTNQTSMYLCASSLSGFGNQPQHFGDGTRLSIL.

This clone was observed a few times. J is TRBJ2-7 and V is TRBV7-2; 7 bases fit TRBD2. The length of the CDR3 is 16 residues. V lost 1 base and J lost 0; bases outside the gene matches: 6. Per germline, CDR1 SGHTA and CDR2 FQGNSA. The CDR3 protein is CASSLDGEGTSYEQYF. CDR3 nucleotide sequence: TGTGCCAGCAGCTTAGATGGGGAGGGAACCTCCTACGAGCAGTACTTC.

The V and J genes are TRBV5-8 and TRBJ1-6; 10 bases map to TRBD1. V was clipped by 6 bases and J by 9 bases; unmatched bases: 6. CDR3 length equals 14 residues. Germline V lookup: CDR1 SGHTS, CDR2 YDEGEE. In nucleotides, the CDR3 is TGTGCCAGCACAGGACAGGGGGGGTTTTCACCCCTCCACTTT. It codes for CASTGQGGFSPLHF.

J is TRBJ2-1 and V is TRBV12-5, with 10 bases aligning to TRBD2. This CDR3 region has 13 residues. Germline V gives CDR1 LGHNT, CDR2 FRNRAP. V lost 7 bases, J lost 9 bases, and 6 bases stayed unmatched. CDR3 protein: CASAWTSGFEQFF. CDR3 DNA: TGTGCTAGTGCTTGGACTAGCGGCTTTGAGCAGTTCTTC.

The gene calls are TRBV27 and TRBJ1-2, with 8 bases fitting TRBD1. Per germline, CDR1 MNHEY and CDR2 SMNVEV (reference sequence). Trimming removed 3 bases from V and 5 bases from J; junction bases left unmatched: 5. The CDR3 sequence is 14 residues long. In nucleotides, the CDR3 is TGTGCCAGCAGTTTCGGACAGGGATTATATGGCTACACCTTC. Protein sequence: CASSFGQGLYGYTF.

The rearrangement uses TRBV9 and TRBJ2-7, with D possibly matching TRBD1 (6 bases). The V gene's germline CDR1 is SGDLS and CDR2 YYNGEE. Trimming stripped 3 bases from V and 5 bases from J, with 15 bases between. This CDR3 contains 14 residues. CDR3 nucleotides: TGTGCCAGCAGCGCCGAGGGACACCCTGACGAGCAGTACTTC. Protein sequence: CASSAEGHPDEQYF.

V is TRBV28 and J is TRBJ1-1; TRBD1 matches 7 bases. In germline, CDR1 is MDHEN, CDR2 SYDVKM. V was clipped by 3 bases and J by 3 bases; unmatched bases: 10. There are 16 residues in the CDR3. In DNA, the CDR3 is TGTGCCAGCAGTTTTCTGATGACAGGGACGGACACTGAAGCTTTCTTT. This sequence encodes CASSFLMTGTDTEAFF.

V gene TRBV15 combines with J gene TRBJ1-5; TRBD1 is a possible D gene (6 bases). V dropped 1 base and J dropped 4 bases, with 11 bases sitting between them. The V gene's germline CDR1 is LNHNV and CDR2 YYDKDF (reference sequence). The CDR3 loop spans 15 amino acids. In nucleotides, the CDR3 is TGTGCCACCAGCAGAGGGACAGTACGGAATCAGCCCCAGCATTTT. Translation gives CATSRGTVRNQPQHF.

This clone has only one observation. V and J are TRBV6-6 and TRBJ1-1, with D unclear. Trimming shortened V by 4 bases and J by 7 bases, and 13 bases separated the two germline ends. The germline V gene encodes CDR1 MNHNY and CDR2 SVGAGI (reference sequence). This CDR3 has 13 residues. DNA for the CDR3: TGTGCCAGCAGTTTGCAGAGTACGGGTGAAGCTTTCTTT. It is translated as CASSLQSTGEAFF.

This sequence joins TRBV28 and TRBJ1-5, with D tentatively TRBD1 (5 bases). Germline V gene lookup returns CDR1 MDHEN and CDR2 SYDVKM. V shed 3 bases and J shed 7 bases, with 16 bases lying between them. The CDR3 runs to 15 residues. CDR3 region: CASSLDSRGGQPQHF. The CDR3 bases are TGTGCCAGCAGTTTGGACTCTAGGGGAGGGCAGCCCCAGCATTTT.

This clone was seen once. This rearrangement joins TRBV29-1 to TRBJ2-5; D tentatively fits TRBD1 or TRBD2 (5 bases each). Trimming took 6 bases from V and 10 from J, leaving 15 bases between them. Germline values: CDR1 SQVTM, CDR2 ANQGSEA. The CDR3 has 11 residues. The CDR3 DNA reads TGCAGCGTCCCGGGACCCCCGGACCAGTACTTC. Protein: CSVPGPPDQYF.

The V call is TRBV28, the J call TRBJ1-4; D unresolved. This CDR3 is 16 amino acids long. Per germline, CDR1 MDHEN and CDR2 SYDVKM. Trimming stripped 3 bases from V and 0 bases from J, with 11 bases between. CDR3 loop: CASSLEGWATNEKLFF. The CDR3 nucleotides are TGTGCCAGCAGTTTGGAGGGCTGGGCAACTAATGAAAAACTGTTTTTT.

This clone was detected only a few times. V is TRBV11-2 and J is TRBJ1-2, with TRBD1 identical over 7 bases. This CDR3 is built from 15 residues. The V gene end was trimmed by 5 bases and the J gene end by 6 bases; junction bases not matched to a gene: 12. Germline V gene data show CDR1 as SGHAT and CDR2 as FQNNGV. The CDR3, as DNA: TGTGCCAGCAGCGCCAGGTGGACAGGTTTGAATGGCTACACCTTC. Protein sequence: CASSARWTGLNGYTF.

This clone was detected ten times or more. The CDR3 region has the DNA TGTGCCAGCCAACGACAGGACCTAGCTGAGGGTTCATATGGCTACACCTTC. This codes for CASQRQDLAEGSYGYTF. The chain links TRBV18 to TRBJ1-2; a weak D match, TRBD1 (6 bases). V was pared by 8 bases and J by 5 bases, with 27 bases between. CDR3 length: 17 amino acids. The V gene's germline CDR1 is KGHSH and CDR2 LQKENI.

This chain joins TRBV6-1 and TRBJ1-2, with D perhaps matching TRBD1 (6 bases). The CDR3 runs to 14 residues. V lost 10 bases and J lost 0, with 15 bases in between. Germline assignment: CDR1 MNHNS and CDR2 SASEGT. In nucleotides, the CDR3 is TGTGCCACCGATCCCAGGGGAGCTAACTATGGCTACACCTTC. It specifies CATDPRGANYGYTF.

This clone was seen only once. This chain connects TRBV5-5 to TRBJ2-2, with TRBD2 matching over 8 bases. There are 14 residues in the CDR3. V was pared by 4 bases and J by 7 bases, with 6 bases of the junction left unmatched. The V gene's germline CDR1 is SGHKS and CDR2 YYEKEE (reference sequence). CDR3 residues: CASSRTSLVGELFF. CDR3 bases: TGTGCCAGCAGCCGGACTAGCCTGGTCGGGGAGCTGTTTTTT. Full variable domain (outside the CDR3, taken from reference TRBV5-5 and TRBJ2-2): DAGVTQSPTHLIKTRGQQVTLRCSPISGHKSVSWYQQVLGQGPQFIFQYYEKEERGRGNFPDRFSARQFPNYSSELNVNALLLGDSALYLCASSRTSLVGELFFGEGSRLTVL.

In DNA, the CDR3 is TGTGCCAGCAGCTTAGGGAGACAGGTTAACTATGGCTACACCTTC. It specifies CASSLGRQVNYGYTF. The J gene is TRBJ1-2, the V gene TRBV13, with D tentatively TRBD1 (6 bases). Trimming took off 0 bases at V and 1 base at J, with 9 bases between the two ends. Germline CDR1 PRHDT, CDR2 FYEKMQ (reference sequence). The CDR3 spans 15 residues.